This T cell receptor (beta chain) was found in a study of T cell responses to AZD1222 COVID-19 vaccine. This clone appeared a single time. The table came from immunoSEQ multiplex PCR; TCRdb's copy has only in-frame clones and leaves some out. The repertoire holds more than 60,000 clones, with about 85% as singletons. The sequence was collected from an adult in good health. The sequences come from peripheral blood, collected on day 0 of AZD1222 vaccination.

CDR3 in DNA: TGTGCCAGCAGGGGGACAAACACTGAAGCTTTCTTT. Translation: CASRGTNTEAFF. This chain connects TRBV6-5 to TRBJ1-1; possible D gene TRBD1, 6 bases. The V end was cut by 6 bases, the J end by 2 bases, with 7 bases between. Germline assignment: CDR1 MNHEY and CDR2 SVGAGI. The CDR3 sequence is 12 residues long.